This T cell receptor (beta chain) is drawn from a study of cytomegalovirus exposure and HLA in healthy donors. Study-wide findings and caveats: For most TCR beta V segments, an earlier analysis put the productive rate at about 87% or about 30% of the time. V- and J-gene trimming of TCR beta was linked (in a later analysis) to a missense DCLRE1C variant. As a later analysis revealed, the rate of TCR association differed by HLA locus, with DRB1 most and HLA-C fewest.

Primers included in the PCR were 60 Vbeta and 13 Jbeta primers. Here immunoSEQ multiplex PCR was the method, and the copy in TCRdb shows in-frame clones only, minus some. The sample carries 150,000 to 200,000 clones, 70% to 80% recorded once. This clone occurred once. Its antigen is currently unknown. The CDR3 is 12 amino acids. Trimming took 5 bases from V and 10 from J; bases not matched to a gene: 5. Per germline, CDR1 SGHTS and CDR2 YDEGEE. This TCR was recovered from a woman in her fifties or sixties in good health and CMV-seronegative. Material for sequencing was PBMCs. V usage is TRBV5-8 and J usage is TRBJ2-1; 8 bases map to TRBD1. In DNA, the CDR3 is TGTGCCAGCAGGACGAGGACAGGGGAGCAGTTCTTC. This translates into CASRTRTGEQFF.